The 2 T cell receptor beta chains in this list originate from one sample, sequenced in a study of T cell responses to AZD1222 COVID-19 vaccine. Libraries were prepared by immunoSEQ multiplex PCR; TCRdb keeps only in-frame clonotypes and omits some of them. The sample holds about 160,000 clones, about 91% seen once. The sequenced sample was peripheral blood, obtained on day 0 of AZD1222 vaccination. Source of these receptors: an adult in good health.

The rearrangement uses TRBV5-1 and TRBJ2-2; D gene ambiguous. With 0 bases removed from V and 2 bases from J, the gap between germline ends came to 11 bases. CDR1 and CDR2 from the germline V gene are SGHRS and YFSETQ. The CDR3 sequence is 16 residues long. The CDR3 is CASSLEGLQNTGELFF. Here the CDR3 DNA reads TGCGCCAGCAGCTTGGAAGGCCTCCAAAACACCGGGGAGCTGTTTTTT.

The chain carries TRBV5-1 and TRBJ1-1; TRBD1 matches at 7 bases. V lost 8 bases to trimming and J lost 1 base; unmatched junction nucleotides: 8. The length of the CDR3 is 14 residues. CDR1 and CDR2 (germline): SGHRS, YFSETQ. DNA of the CDR3: TGCGCCAGTAACAGGGGCAAGGGGAACACTGAAGCTTTCTTT. Encoded protein: CASNRGKGNTEAFF.